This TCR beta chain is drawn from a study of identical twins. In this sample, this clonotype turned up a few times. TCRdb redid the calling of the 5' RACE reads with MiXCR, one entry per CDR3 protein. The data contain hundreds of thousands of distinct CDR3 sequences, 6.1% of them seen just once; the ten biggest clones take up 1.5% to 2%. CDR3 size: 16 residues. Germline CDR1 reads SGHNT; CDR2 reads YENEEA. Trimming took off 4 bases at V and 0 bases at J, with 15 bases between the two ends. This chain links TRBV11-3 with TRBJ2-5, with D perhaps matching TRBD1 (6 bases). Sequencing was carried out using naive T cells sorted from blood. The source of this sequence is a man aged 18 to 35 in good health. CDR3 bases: TGTGCCAGCAGCTATACGGGACAACCGTACCAAGAGACCCAGTACTTC. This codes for CASSYTGQPYQETQYF.